The clone carrying this TCR beta chain was seen just once. A quantity of roughly 0.5 to 1 ug RNA underwent reverse transcription using random hexamers. An immunoSEQ multiplex PCR generated amplified TCR beta CDR3 products spanning 54 Vbeta and 13 Jbeta. TCRdb itself ran the immunoSEQ multiplex PCR reads through MiXCR, one entry per CDR3 protein. The data show 200,000 to 250,000 distinct CDR3 sequences, approximately 94% seen once. The data derive from a study of CD8 T cells in Susac syndrome. TCR beta sequences were obtained from blood CD8+ and CD4+ T cells. The CDR3 consists of 18 residues. Trimming removed 2 bases from V and 3 bases from J, with 22 bases in between. Looked up from germline, CDR1 is LGHNA and CDR2 is YSLEER.

The source of this sequence is a human donor with Susac syndrome. Specimen: CD4+ T cells from PBMCs. The chain couples TRBV4-3 to TRBJ1-2; D may be TRBD1 (6 bases). The CDR3 reads CASSQSAKQGSEHYGYTF. In nucleotides, the CDR3 is TGCGCCAGCAGCCAATCAGCCAAACAGGGCTCTGAACACTATGGCTACACCTTC.